What follows are 28 T cell receptor beta chains derived from one specimen sequenced in a study of blood T cell repertoires in COVID-19. Only in-frame clones appear in the TCRdb table, and some are missing; sequencing was by immunoSEQ multiplex PCR. The data hold fewer than 300,000 clones, with about four fifths observed a single time. The sample was peripheral blood. These TCRs come from a woman aged 45-60 years who had recovered from COVID-19.

The chain joins TRBV2 to TRBJ2-1, with D possibly matching TRBD2 (6 bases). Trimming left V 3 bases short and J 7 bases short, with 13 bases between. Germline V gene lookup returns CDR1 SNHLY and CDR2 FYNNEI. This CDR3 is 14 amino acids long. The CDR3 region is CASSERLAMNEQFF. CDR3 DNA sequence: TGTGCCAGCAGTGAGCGGCTAGCGATGAATGAGCAGTTCTTC.

A few counts support this clone. The rearrangement links TRBV9 to TRBJ2-3; 7 bases align to TRBD1. V gave up 2 bases and J gave up 3 bases; unmatched junction bases: 3. The germline CDR1 and CDR2 sequences are SGDLS and YYNGEE. The CDR3 totals 14 residues. CDR3 loop: CASSVQQGTDTQYF. The CDR3 DNA is TGTGCCAGCAGCGTCCAACAGGGGACAGATACGCAGTATTTT.

V usage is TRBV7-6 and J usage is TRBJ1-4, with a weak D call TRBD1 (6 bases). Germline CDR1 and CDR2: SGHVS and FNYEAQ. The CDR3 has 15 amino acids. Trimming took off 5 bases at V and 7 bases at J, with 17 bases between the two ends. The CDR3 protein is CASSASQGNGEKLFF. The CDR3 DNA reads as TGTGCCAGCAGCGCCTCACAGGGAAATGGTGAAAAACTGTTTTTT.

This clone was found a few times. The rearrangement uses TRBV5-5 and TRBJ2-7; the D gene is possibly TRBD1 (6 bases). The CDR3 has 15 amino acids. Germline V gene data show CDR1 as SGHKS and CDR2 as YYEKEE (reference sequence). V lost 1 base and J 5 bases, leaving 16 bases between the germline ends. The CDR3, as DNA: TGTGCCAGCAGCTTGATGGACAGAGAAGTGGACGAGCAGTACTTC. Its translation: CASSLMDREVDEQYF. Together with reference TRBV5-5 and TRBJ2-7, the CDR3 gives the full variable domain: DAGVTQSPTHLIKTRGQQVTLRCSPISGHKSVSWYQQVLGQGPQFIFQYYEKEERGRGNFPDRFSARQFPNYSSELNVNALLLGDSALYLCASSLMDREVDEQYFGPGTRLTVT.

The gene calls are TRBV5-8 and TRBJ1-3; D uncertain. The CDR3 is 13 residues long. Trimming took 0 bases from V and 8 from J, leaving 9 bases between them. In germline, CDR1 is SGHTS, CDR2 YDEGEE. The CDR3 DNA reads as TGTGCCAGCAGCTTGGCAGGAAGTGACACCATATATTTT. It translates to CASSLAGSDTIYF.

J is TRBJ2-7 and V is TRBV19; the D gene is possibly TRBD2 (5 bases). This CDR3 comprises 15 residues. Germline values: CDR1 LNHDA, CDR2 SQIVND (reference sequence). Deletions cut 4 bases from V and 2 bases from J, with 15 bases between. In DNA form, the CDR3 reads TGTGCCAGTAGTACGTTCGGTGGGAGACCCTACGAGCAGTACTTC. Translating gives CASSTFGGRPYEQYF.

V is TRBV6-6 and J is TRBJ1-4; 11 bases are shared with TRBD1. V was pared by 2 bases and J by 12 bases, with 11 bases of the junction left unmatched. The V gene's germline CDR1 is MNHNY and CDR2 SVGAGI (reference sequence). The CDR3 covers 16 residues. The CDR3 nucleotides are TGTGCCAGCAGTTACCCCGGACAGGGGGCCCACAAGCAACTGTTTTTT. Amino acids: CASSYPGQGAHKQLFF.

CDR3 DNA sequence: TGTGCCAGCAGCCCTGACAGGGGAGAAGATACGCAGTATTTT. Protein sequence: CASSPDRGEDTQYF. V gene TRBV7-3 combines with J gene TRBJ2-3; 8 positions match TRBD1. Per the germline V gene, CDR1 is SGHTA and CDR2 is FQGTGA. With 5 bases clipped from V and 5 bases from J, the junction kept 6 bases outside the gene matches. CDR3 length equals 14 residues.

This chain joins TRBV6-2 or TRBV6-3 and TRBJ2-1; the match to TRBD2 covers 11 bases. Germline CDR1 reads MNHEY; CDR2 reads SVGEGT. CDR3 size: 16 residues. V lost 5 bases, J lost 1 base, and 4 bases stayed unmatched. CDR3: CASSRGTSGSYNEQFF. In DNA, the CDR3 is TGTGCCAGCAGTCGAGGGACTAGCGGTTCCTACAATGAGCAGTTCTTC.

The chain recombines TRBV3-1 (or the pseudogene TRBV3-2) with TRBJ1-1; 7 bases are a match to TRBD1. There are 14 residues in the CDR3. V was pared by 6 bases and J by 4 bases, with 8 bases of the junction left unmatched. Germline CDR1 and CDR2: LGHDT and YNNKEL (reference sequence). The CDR3 protein is CASRATGMGTEAFF. The CDR3 nucleotides read TGTGCCAGCAGAGCGACAGGGATGGGCACTGAAGCTTTCTTT.

In DNA, the CDR3 is TGCAGTGTGCCGGGGGTTAACGAGCAGTACTTC. Amino acids: CSVPGVNEQYF. This sequence joins TRBV20-1 and TRBJ2-7, with D possibly matching TRBD2 (6 bases). Germline CDR1 is DFQATT and CDR2 is SNEGSKA (reference sequence). V lost 7 bases, J lost 5 bases, and 12 bases lay in between. This CDR3 is built from 11 residues.

A single count supports this clone. The gene calls are TRBV30 and TRBJ1-5, with 8 positions matching TRBD1. V dropped 0 bases and J dropped 7; count of bases not matched to a gene: 8. The CDR3 covers 15 residues. In germline, CDR1 is GTSNPN, CDR2 SVGIG (reference sequence). The CDR3 DNA is TGTGCCTGGAGTGTACGTAGGACAGGGCCACAGCCCCAGCATTTT. Protein: CAWSVRRTGPQPQHF.

The chain recombines TRBV5-1 with TRBJ1-2; 9 nucleotides align to TRBD1. CDR1 and CDR2 from the germline V gene are SGHRS and YFSETQ. The CDR3 is 15 amino acids. The V and J ends lost 3 bases and 4 bases, in that order; junction bases with no gene match: 7. The chain's CDR3 is CASSSNRGQGYGYTF. The CDR3 coding sequence is TGCGCCAGCAGCTCTAACAGGGGGCAGGGCTATGGCTACACCTTC.

The genes are TRBV28 and TRBJ2-7, with 9 bases matching TRBD1. This CDR3 spans 12 amino acids. The junction had 2 bases not matched to a gene; V was cut back by 6 bases and J by 5 bases. Germline V CDR1 and CDR2: MDHEN, SYDVKM. The CDR3 nucleotides are TGTGCCAGCAGGAGGACAGGGGACGAGCAGTACTTC. Protein sequence: CASRRTGDEQYF. Based on the CDR3 plus reference TRBV28 and TRBJ2-7, the full variable domain is DVKVTQSSRYLVKRTGEKVFLECVQDMDHENMFWYRQDPGLGLRLIYFSYDVKMKEKGDIPEGYSVSREKKERFSLILESASTNQTSMYLCASRRTGDEQYFGPGTRLTVT.

The chain is built from TRBV6-5 and TRBJ1-1; the match to TRBD1 covers 7 bases. V was pared by 8 bases and J by 6 bases, with 15 bases of the junction left unmatched. This CDR3 spans 15 amino acids. Germline V CDR1 and CDR2: MNHEY, SVGAGI. CDR3 residues: CASVSGGSGDSEAFF. For the CDR3, the DNA is TGTGCCAGCGTTTCAGGGGGGTCGGGAGACTCTGAAGCTTTCTTT.

The chain employs TRBV28 and TRBJ2-1, with 8 bases matching TRBD1. CDR3 length: 15 residues. The germline V gene encodes CDR1 MDHEN and CDR2 SYDVKM. The junction had 15 bases not matched to a gene; V was cut back by 10 bases and J by 7 bases. This CDR3 is CATTGPGQVVNEQFF. CDR3 nucleotide sequence: TGTGCCACCACAGGCCCGGGACAGGTCGTTAATGAGCAGTTCTTC. The complete variable domain, with remaining parts taken from reference TRBV28 and TRBJ2-1, reads DVKVTQSSRYLVKRTGEKVFLECVQDMDHENMFWYRQDPGLGLRLIYFSYDVKMKEKGDIPEGYSVSREKKERFSLILESASTNQTSMYLCATTGPGQVVNEQFFGPGTRLTVL.

This chain links TRBV6-5 with TRBJ1-6; unclear D gene. Trimming removed 6 bases from V and 2 bases from J, with 8 bases in between. The germline gives CDR1 MNHEY, CDR2 SVGAGI. This CDR3 comprises 14 residues. The CDR3 bases are TGTGCCAGCAGGAGGGAGGCCTATAATTCACCCCTCCACTTT. Its protein is CASRREAYNSPLHF.

This clone came up a few times. V gene TRBV19 combines with J gene TRBJ2-7, with D uncertain. Germline V gene lookup returns CDR1 LNHDA and CDR2 SQIVND (reference sequence). V was pared by 3 bases and J by 2 bases, with 11 bases between. This CDR3 spans 14 amino acids. The CDR3, as DNA: TGTGCCAGTAGTATCCGGCAGGAACCCTACGAGCAGTACTTC. Translation: CASSIRQEPYEQYF. The whole variable domain, remainder taken from reference TRBV19 and TRBJ2-7, is DGGITQSPKYLFRKEGQNVTLSCEQNLNHDAMYWYRQDPGQGLRLIYYSQIVNDFQKGDIAEGYSVSREKKESFPLTVTSAQKNPTAFYLCASSIRQEPYEQYFGPGTRLTVT.

The V gene is TRBV5-1, the J gene TRBJ2-1, with a possible D match to TRBD2 (5 bases). Germline assignment: CDR1 SGHRS and CDR2 YFSETQ. This CDR3 comprises 14 residues. Between the trimmed V and J ends, which lost 2 bases and 3 bases, there was a span of 9 bases. CDR3 DNA sequence: TGCGCCAGCAGCTTCAACGGGAACTACAATGAGCAGTTCTTC. Protein: CASSFNGNYNEQFF.

V and J are TRBV28 and TRBJ1-4, with D unclear. Germline V lookup: CDR1 MDHEN, CDR2 SYDVKM. V dropped 7 bases and J dropped 7 bases, with 19 bases sitting between them. CDR3 length: 15 amino acids. The CDR3 reads CASTRVRGSGEKLFF. The CDR3 coding sequence is TGTGCCAGCACCCGAGTTCGGGGTTCGGGTGAAAAACTGTTTTTT.

The CDR3 DNA reads TGTGCCAGCAGCTTAGCGCTGACAGGGGGCGAGTATGGCTACACCTTC. Its translation is CASSLALTGGEYGYTF. V and J are TRBV7-9 and TRBJ1-2, with TRBD1 matching over 10 bases. Germline assignment: CDR1 SEHNR and CDR2 FQNEAQ (reference sequence). V gave up 0 bases and J gave up 5 bases; unmatched junction bases: 6. The CDR3 has 16 amino acids.

The rearrangement joins TRBV18 to TRBJ1-5; no clear D gene. Between the trimmed V and J ends, which lost 6 bases and 1 base, there was a span of 7 bases. The CDR3 has 13 amino acids. From germline, CDR1 is KGHSH and CDR2 LQKENI. CDR3 sequence reads: CASSIGSNQPQHF. Here the CDR3 DNA reads TGTGCCAGCTCGATCGGGAGCAATCAGCCCCAGCATTTT.

This clone has just a few counts. The chain employs TRBV19 and TRBJ1-5; 8 bases line up with TRBD1. The germline CDR1 and CDR2 sequences are LNHDA and SQIVND (reference sequence). The CDR3 has 13 residues. V lost 5 bases and J lost 6; bases outside the gene matches: 3. CDR3 protein: CASSRQGAQPQHF. The CDR3 DNA sequence: TGTGCCAGTAGTCGCCAGGGGGCTCAGCCCCAGCATTTT.

This chain connects TRBV19 to TRBJ1-5; D is possibly TRBD1 (6 bases). CDR3 size: 16 residues. The germline V gene has CDR1 LNHDA and CDR2 SQIVND (reference sequence). V dropped 3 bases and J dropped 2 bases, with 14 bases sitting between them. The CDR3 spells CASSMGARAGNQPQHF. Written as DNA, the CDR3 is TGTGCCAGTAGTATGGGGGCGAGGGCCGGCAATCAGCCCCAGCATTTT.

J is TRBJ2-1 and V is TRBV27, with a weak D call TRBD2 (6 bases). The CDR3 consists of 15 residues. V was pared by 3 bases and J by 3 bases, with 12 bases between. Germline CDR1 reads MNHEY; CDR2 reads SMNVEV (reference sequence). The CDR3, as DNA: TGTGCCAGCAGTTTTCGGGCGGGACTCTACAATGAGCAGTTCTTC. Its protein product is CASSFRAGLYNEQFF.

V gene TRBV28 combines with J gene TRBJ2-7, with TRBD2 identical over 10 bases. The CDR3 spans 15 residues. J lost 9 bases, V lost 2 bases, and 10 bases had no gene match. Germline V gene sequence: CDR1 MDHEN, CDR2 SYDVKM. CDR3 loop: CASSLLASSGSAQYF. For the CDR3, the DNA is TGTGCCAGCAGTTTACTTGCTTCTAGCGGGAGTGCGCAGTACTTC.

The rearrangement links TRBV28 to TRBJ2-5; 12 nucleotides align to TRBD1. The V and J ends lost 3 bases and 5 bases, in that order; junction bases with no gene match: 7. Per germline, CDR1 MDHEN and CDR2 SYDVKM. The CDR3 sequence is 16 residues long. The CDR3 nucleotides read TGTGCCAGCAGTTTCCTGGCCGGGACAGGGGGCGAGACCCAGTACTTC. Protein product: CASSFLAGTGGETQYF.

The chain is built from TRBV7-2 and TRBJ2-3, with 10 bases aligning to TRBD1. CDR1 is SGHTA, CDR2 FQGNSA, per germline. This CDR3 contains 16 residues. J was trimmed by 6 bases and V by 2 bases; bases with no gene match: 8. The CDR3 DNA reads TGTGCCAGCAGCTTATCAGGGACAGGGGTTGCCGATACGCAGTATTTT. Translated, it gives CASSLSGTGVADTQYF.